The rows below give T cell receptor beta chains drawn from one sample of a study of T-cell reconstitution after alpha-beta-depleted transplantation in children. One entry per CDR3 protein, called by TCRdb with MiXCR from the PCR reads. The profile shows hundreds of thousands of distinct CDR3 sequences, roughly 14% of them singletons. This specimen consisted of PBMCs, obtained before TCRalphabeta/CD19-depleted stem cell transplant. The source of these receptors is a girl aged 2 to 10 with congenital amegakaryocytic thrombocytopenia, due to receive a stem cell transplant. CDR3s include the opening cysteine and the closing phenylalanine or tryptophan. The D gene is left open where the match is weak. Expanded clones get a size class; other rows say once, few or many, or leave the size out.

j_call: TRBJ2-3; clone_size: NA; v_call: TRBV7-8; d_call: NA; cdr3_aa: CASSLAYGPGIRDTQYF; cdr3_nt: TGTGCCAGCAGCTTAGCGTATGGGCCAGGAATAAGAGATACGCAGTATTTT
j_call: TRBJ2-2; clone_size: few; v_call: TRBV28; d_call: NA; cdr3_aa: CASELMRAYTGELFF; cdr3_nt: TGTGCCAGCGAATTAATGAGGGCATACACCGGGGAGCTGTTTTTT
j_call: TRBJ2-1; clone_size: NA; v_call: TRBV7-9; d_call: NA; cdr3_aa: CASRQGREQFF; cdr3_nt: TGTGCCAGCAGACAAGGGCGGGAGCAGTTCTTC
j_call: TRBJ2-3; clone_size: NA; v_call: TRBV30; d_call: TRBD1; cdr3_aa: CAWSVGTGGGTDTQYF; cdr3_nt: TGTGCCTGGAGTGTCGGGACAGGGGGTGGTACAGATACGCAGTATTTT
j_call: TRBJ2-1; clone_size: few; v_call: TRBV5-1; d_call: TRBD2; cdr3_aa: CASSLGPSGITNEQFF; cdr3_nt: TGCGCCAGCAGCTTGGGGCCTAGCGGGATTACCAATGAGCAGTTCTTC
j_call: TRBJ2-3; clone_size: few; v_call: TRBV5-1; d_call: NA; cdr3_aa: CASSLMTDDTQYF; cdr3_nt: TGCGCCAGCAGCTTGATGACTGACGATACGCAGTATTTT
j_call: TRBJ2-1; clone_size: many; v_call: TRBV12-3/TRBV12-4; d_call: NA; cdr3_aa: CASSYNRMGEQFF; cdr3_nt: TGTGCCAGCAGTTATAACAGAATGGGTGAGCAGTTCTTC
j_call: TRBJ2-2; clone_size: NA; v_call: TRBV4-2; d_call: TRBD2; cdr3_aa: CASSQGGGAGATNTGELFF; cdr3_nt: TGTGCCAGCAGCCAAGGAGGAGGGGCGGGAGCCACGAACACCGGGGAGCTGTTTTTT
j_call: TRBJ2-2; clone_size: NA; v_call: TRBV20-1; d_call: TRBD2; cdr3_aa: CSASLSETSGRLDTGELFF; cdr3_nt: TGCAGTGCTAGCCTGTCCGAGACTAGCGGGAGGCTGGACACCGGGGAGCTGTTTTTT
j_call: TRBJ2-1; clone_size: NA; v_call: TRBV10-1; d_call: TRBD2; cdr3_aa: CASSHGRANEQFF; cdr3_nt: TGCGCCAGCAGCCACGGGAGGGCCAATGAGCAGTTCTTC
j_call: TRBJ2-1; clone_size: many; v_call: TRBV5-1; d_call: NA; cdr3_aa: CASSLTGRNQVGINEQFF; cdr3_nt: TGCGCCAGCAGCTTGACGGGGAGGAATCAAGTGGGAATCAATGAGCAGTTCTTC
j_call: TRBJ2-7; clone_size: many; v_call: TRBV19; d_call: NA; cdr3_aa: CASRGDTNYEQYF; cdr3_nt: TGTGCCAGTAGGGGGGACACTAACTACGAGCAGTACTTC
j_call: TRBJ2-7; clone_size: NA; v_call: TRBV28; d_call: TRBD2; cdr3_aa: CASTFGTRGEQYF; cdr3_nt: TGTGCCAGCACCTTCGGGACTAGGGGCGAGCAGTACTTC
j_call: TRBJ1-2; clone_size: few; v_call: TRBV6-1; d_call: TRBD1; cdr3_aa: CASRRGDRPYGYTF; cdr3_nt: TGTGCCAGCAGGCGGGGGGACAGACCCTATGGCTACACCTTC
j_call: TRBJ2-3; clone_size: many; v_call: TRBV24-1; d_call: TRBD1; cdr3_aa: CATSDFAGQGQYF; cdr3_nt: TGTGCCACCAGTGATTTCGCGGGACAGGGCCAGTATTTT
j_call: TRBJ2-6; clone_size: few; v_call: TRBV30; d_call: NA; cdr3_aa: CAWASGANVLTF; cdr3_nt: TGTGCCTGGGCTTCTGGGGCCAACGTCCTGACTTTC
j_call: TRBJ2-1; clone_size: NA; v_call: TRBV27; d_call: NA; cdr3_aa: CASSLKGHWRDSYNEQFF; cdr3_nt: TGTGCCAGCAGTTTAAAGGGACACTGGCGGGACTCCTACAATGAGCAGTTCTTC
j_call: TRBJ2-7; clone_size: NA; v_call: TRBV7-8; d_call: TRBD2; cdr3_aa: CASRLTASGRAEGVEQYF; cdr3_nt: TGTGCCAGCAGATTGACGGCTAGCGGGAGGGCCGAAGGGGTCGAGCAGTACTTC
j_call: TRBJ1-1; clone_size: many; v_call: TRBV20-1; d_call: NA; cdr3_aa: CSARGGGEAFF; cdr3_nt: TGCAGTGCTAGAGGGGGAGGGGAAGCTTTCTTT
j_call: TRBJ2-2; clone_size: many; v_call: TRBV20-1; d_call: NA; cdr3_aa: CSARVAAEDTGELFF; cdr3_nt: TGCAGTGCTAGAGTAGCGGCCGAGGACACCGGGGAGCTGTTTTTT
j_call: TRBJ2-2; clone_size: many; v_call: TRBV7-9; d_call: NA; cdr3_aa: CASSLWTVNTGELFF; cdr3_nt: TGTGCCAGCAGCTTATGGACAGTGAACACCGGGGAGCTGTTTTTT
j_call: TRBJ2-7; clone_size: few; v_call: TRBV5-1; d_call: TRBD1; cdr3_aa: CASSLIGTGDEQYF; cdr3_nt: TGCGCCAGCAGCTTAATCGGGACAGGGGACGAGCAGTACTTC
j_call: TRBJ2-7; clone_size: many; v_call: TRBV5-6; d_call: TRBD1; cdr3_aa: CASSGTGSSYEQYF; cdr3_nt: TGTGCCAGCTCGGGGACAGGGAGCTCCTACGAGCAGTACTTC
j_call: TRBJ1-5; clone_size: once; v_call: TRBV3-1; d_call: NA; cdr3_aa: CASCQERGRGGFQPQHF; cdr3_nt: TGTGCCAGCTGCCAAGAGAGGGGACGGGGTGGTTTTCAGCCCCAGCATTTT
j_call: TRBJ2-2; clone_size: many; v_call: TRBV6-1; d_call: NA; cdr3_aa: CASRSPGLGELFF; cdr3_nt: TGTGCCAGCAGGTCCCCGGGACTCGGGGAGCTGTTTTTT
j_call: TRBJ2-1; clone_size: NA; v_call: TRBV9; d_call: NA; cdr3_aa: CASSVGTSSATEQFF; cdr3_nt: TGTGCCAGCAGCGTAGGAACTAGCTCCGCCACTGAGCAGTTCTTC
j_call: TRBJ2-7; clone_size: NA; v_call: TRBV5-1; d_call: TRBD1; cdr3_aa: CASSLATGTGGNEQYF; cdr3_nt: TGCGCCAGCAGCTTGGCCACCGGGACAGGGGGCAATGAGCAGTACTTC
j_call: TRBJ2-1; clone_size: many; v_call: TRBV20-1; d_call: NA; cdr3_aa: CSASWMGVNEQFF; cdr3_nt: TGCAGTGCTAGCTGGATGGGGGTCAATGAGCAGTTCTTC
j_call: TRBJ2-1; clone_size: many; v_call: TRBV20-1; d_call: NA; cdr3_aa: CSATPPGTSYNEQFF; cdr3_nt: TGCAGTGCTACCCCGCCGGGAACCTCCTACAATGAGCAGTTCTTC
j_call: TRBJ2-2; clone_size: many; v_call: TRBV7-8; d_call: TRBD2; cdr3_aa: CASSLFGTSGTWGTGELFF; cdr3_nt: TGTGCCAGCAGCTTATTCGGGACTAGCGGGACTTGGGGTACCGGGGAGCTGTTTTTT
j_call: TRBJ1-5; clone_size: NA; v_call: TRBV7-9; d_call: NA; cdr3_aa: CASSLDGWGNQPQHF; cdr3_nt: TGTGCCAGCAGCTTAGACGGGTGGGGGAATCAGCCCCAGCATTTT
j_call: TRBJ2-5; clone_size: few; v_call: TRBV5-1; d_call: TRBD2; cdr3_aa: CASSLTPGLAVYQETQYF; cdr3_nt: TGCGCCAGCAGCTTGACCCCGGGACTAGCGGTATATCAAGAGACCCAGTACTTC
j_call: TRBJ2-5; clone_size: NA; v_call: TRBV11-2; d_call: NA; cdr3_aa: CASRPRLSQETQYF; cdr3_nt: TGTGCCAGCAGACCTAGACTTTCCCAAGAGACCCAGTACTTC
j_call: TRBJ2-1; clone_size: many; v_call: TRBV20-1; d_call: TRBD2; cdr3_aa: CSARDYYNEQFF; cdr3_nt: TGCAGTGCTCGGGACTACTACAATGAGCAGTTCTTC
j_call: TRBJ2-3; clone_size: many; v_call: TRBV12-3/TRBV12-4; d_call: NA; cdr3_aa: CASSFHPDTQYF; cdr3_nt: TGTGCCAGCAGTTTTCACCCAGATACGCAGTATTTT
j_call: TRBJ1-1; clone_size: many; v_call: TRBV20-1; d_call: NA; cdr3_aa: CSASRRALGLPEAFF; cdr3_nt: TGCAGTGCTAGCAGGAGGGCTCTTGGGTTGCCTGAAGCTTTCTTT
j_call: TRBJ2-3; clone_size: many; v_call: TRBV6-5; d_call: TRBD2; cdr3_aa: CASSSSRLAASTDTQYF; cdr3_nt: TGTGCCAGCAGTTCCTCTCGACTAGCGGCTAGCACAGATACGCAGTATTTT
j_call: TRBJ2-7; clone_size: many; v_call: TRBV10-3; d_call: NA; cdr3_aa: CAISVDDGPYEQYF; cdr3_nt: TGTGCCATCAGTGTTGATGACGGTCCCTACGAGCAGTACTTC